These T cell receptor beta chains were read from a single sample in a study of T cell changes during pregnancy in multiple sclerosis. TCRdb keeps only in-frame clones here, not all; method: immunoSEQ multiplex PCR. The table records around 77,000 clones, 91% of them present only once. The material was peripheral blood, obtained in the third trimester of pregnancy. These receptor sequences come from a female donor in good health, enrolled as a control in a pregnancy study. Each CDR3 is given with its conserved first and last residue. D genes are given only for firm matches. Rows may omit the clone size; those that give it use once, few, many or a size class.

v_call: TRBV28; clone_size: few; d_call: TRBD2; j_call: TRBJ2-1; cdr3_nt: TGTGCCAGCGAAAGCGGGAGGGAGGGCAATGAGCAGTTCTTC; cdr3_aa: CASESGREGNEQFF
v_call: TRBV19; clone_size: -; d_call: -; j_call: TRBJ1-1; cdr3_nt: TGTGCCAGTGGTCAGGGGCGGAACACTGAAGCTTTCTTT; cdr3_aa: CASGQGRNTEAFF
v_call: TRBV4-1; clone_size: -; d_call: -; j_call: TRBJ1-1; cdr3_nt: TGCGCCAGCAGCCAATTAACCGGGACACCGAACACTGAAGCTTTCTTT; cdr3_aa: CASSQLTGTPNTEAFF
v_call: TRBV7-2; clone_size: once; d_call: -; j_call: TRBJ1-4; cdr3_nt: TGTGCCAGCAGCTTACGGGCGGACGGGGGACTGTTTTTT; cdr3_aa: CASSLRADGGLFF
v_call: TRBV27; clone_size: -; d_call: -; j_call: TRBJ2-5; cdr3_nt: TGTGCCAGCACCCCCAAAGGGGACAAACAAGAGACCCAGTACTTC; cdr3_aa: CASTPKGDKQETQYF
v_call: TRBV30; clone_size: once; d_call: -; j_call: TRBJ1-2; cdr3_nt: TGTGCCTGGAGTGTATCCCAGGGGTTTCCAGGCTATGGCTACACCTTC; cdr3_aa: CAWSVSQGFPGYGYTF
v_call: TRBV20-1; clone_size: -; d_call: -; j_call: TRBJ1-1; cdr3_nt: TGCAGTGCTCTCTCTCTCAACTTGGCTTTCTTT; cdr3_aa: CSALSLNLAFF
v_call: TRBV6-1; clone_size: -; d_call: -; j_call: TRBJ1-2; cdr3_nt: TGTGCCAGCAGTGACAGGGATCGGGGCTACACCTTC; cdr3_aa: CASSDRDRGYTF
v_call: TRBV5-6; clone_size: -; d_call: TRBD1; j_call: TRBJ2-1; cdr3_nt: TGTGCCAGCAGCTCCCGGGACAGGGCCTACAATGAGCAGTTCTTC; cdr3_aa: CASSSRDRAYNEQFF
v_call: TRBV30; clone_size: -; d_call: TRBD2; j_call: TRBJ2-1; cdr3_nt: TGTGCCTGGAGTCCGACTAGCGGGATTTACAATGAGCAGTTCTTC; cdr3_aa: CAWSPTSGIYNEQFF
v_call: TRBV25-1; clone_size: -; d_call: -; j_call: TRBJ1-1; cdr3_nt: TGTGCCACCAAACTACATCTAAACACTGAAGCTTTCTTT; cdr3_aa: CATKLHLNTEAFF
v_call: TRBV19; clone_size: -; d_call: -; j_call: TRBJ1-2; cdr3_nt: TGTGCCAGTAGTATTCCCCAGGGAGGAGGCTACACCTTC; cdr3_aa: CASSIPQGGGYTF
v_call: TRBV19; clone_size: -; d_call: -; j_call: TRBJ2-5; cdr3_nt: TGTGCCAGTAGTATAGTCTCAGGAAGGCTGGAGACCCAGTACTTC; cdr3_aa: CASSIVSGRLETQYF